This T cell receptor beta chain was observed in a study of blood T cell repertoires in COVID-19. Whole-study context: COVID-19 samples from acute and convalescent phases originated in the United States, Italy and Spain.

This CDR3 contains 17 residues. Per germline, CDR1 LGHNA and CDR2 YNFKEQ. V gave up 3 bases and J gave up 6 bases; unmatched junction bases: 12. Measured with immunoSEQ multiplex PCR; TCRdb has only the in-frame clones, and not every one. Among about 350,000 clones, approximately 90% were seen once, and the ten largest hold roughly 9.9%. Sequenced: peripheral blood. The V and J genes are TRBV4-2 and TRBJ2-7; TRBD2 matches 12 bases. The source of this sequence is a man younger than 40 with COVID-19, enrolled during active disease. The CDR3 reads CASSQGIGLAGGPEQYF. The CDR3 DNA reads TGTGCCAGCAGCCAGGGGATAGGGCTAGCGGGGGGGCCCGAGCAGTACTTC.